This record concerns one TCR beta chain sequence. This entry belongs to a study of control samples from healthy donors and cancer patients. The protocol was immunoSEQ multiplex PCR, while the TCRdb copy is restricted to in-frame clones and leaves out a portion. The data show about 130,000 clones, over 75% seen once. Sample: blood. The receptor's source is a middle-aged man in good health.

CDR3: CASSFQVPLSNTEAFF. The CDR3, as DNA: TGTGCCAGCAGCTTTCAGGTCCCTTTGAGTAACACTGAAGCTTTCTTT. The chain links TRBV7-9 to TRBJ1-1; D uncertain. The CDR3 contains 16 residues. Between the trimmed V and J ends, which lost 3 bases and 2 bases, there was a span of 16 bases. Germline-derived CDR1 and CDR2 are SEHNR and FQNEAQ (reference sequence). The whole variable domain, filled in from reference TRBV7-9 and TRBJ1-1, reads DTGVSQNPRHKITKRGQNVTFRCDPISEHNRLYWYRQTLGQGPEFLTYFQNEAQLEKSRLLSDRFSAERPKGSFSTLEIQRTEQGDSAMYLCASSFQVPLSNTEAFFGQGTRLTVV.